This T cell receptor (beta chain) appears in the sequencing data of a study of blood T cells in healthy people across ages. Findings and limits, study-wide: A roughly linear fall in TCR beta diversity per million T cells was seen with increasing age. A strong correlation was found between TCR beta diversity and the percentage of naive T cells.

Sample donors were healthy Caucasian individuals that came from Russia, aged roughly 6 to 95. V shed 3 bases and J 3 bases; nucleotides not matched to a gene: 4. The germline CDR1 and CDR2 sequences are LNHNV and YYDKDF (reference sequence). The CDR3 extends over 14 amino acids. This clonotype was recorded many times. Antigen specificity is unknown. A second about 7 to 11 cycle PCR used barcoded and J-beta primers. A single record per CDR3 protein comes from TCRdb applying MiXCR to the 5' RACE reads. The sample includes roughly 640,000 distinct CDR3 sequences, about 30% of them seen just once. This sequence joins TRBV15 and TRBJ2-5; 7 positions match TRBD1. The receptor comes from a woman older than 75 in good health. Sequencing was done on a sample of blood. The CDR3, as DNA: TGTGCCACCAGCAGGGCCGGGACAGAAGAGACCCAGTACTTC. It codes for CATSRAGTEETQYF.